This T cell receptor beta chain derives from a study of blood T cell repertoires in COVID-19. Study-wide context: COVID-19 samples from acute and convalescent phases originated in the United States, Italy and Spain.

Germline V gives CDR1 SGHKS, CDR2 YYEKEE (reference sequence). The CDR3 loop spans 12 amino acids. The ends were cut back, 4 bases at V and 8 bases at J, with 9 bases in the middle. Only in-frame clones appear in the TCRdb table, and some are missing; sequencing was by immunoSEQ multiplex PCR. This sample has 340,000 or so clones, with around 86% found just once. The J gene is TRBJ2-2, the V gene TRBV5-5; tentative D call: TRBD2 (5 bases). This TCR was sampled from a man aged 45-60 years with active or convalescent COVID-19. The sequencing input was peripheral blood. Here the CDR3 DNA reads TGTGCCAGCAGCCAAGGACTTGGGGAGCTGTTTTTT. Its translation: CASSQGLGELFF.